This T cell receptor beta chain emerged from a study of PD-1 blockade in classical Hodgkin lymphoma. Points from the study as a whole: Complete responders started with a diversity level that resembled newly diagnosed patients at baseline.

Time point of the sample: cycle 4 day 1 (C4D1), after more than five weeks of nivolumab. Brentuximab vedotin exposure varied among the patients, all of whom had relapsed after autologous stem cell transplantation. The data were produced by immunoSEQ multiplex PCR, yet TCRdb's version contains in-frame clones alone and is incomplete. The sample contains about 96,000 clones, about 93% of which appear only once. About this clone: Its antigen is not known.

With 6 bases clipped from V and 6 bases from J, the junction kept 4 bases outside the gene matches. From germline, CDR1 is ENHRY and CDR2 SYGVKD. The CDR3 runs 14 residues. This TCR derives from a human donor with classical Hodgkin lymphoma. The starting material was peripheral blood mononuclear cells (PBMCs), obtained before the fourth cycle of nivolumab. The chain carries TRBV10-3 and TRBJ1-4; 10 positions match TRBD1. The CDR3 nucleotides are TGTGCCATCAGGGGTGGACAGGGGGATGAAAAACTGTTTTTT. Amino acids: CAIRGGQGDEKLFF.